The present T cell receptor (beta chain) was sequenced within a study of cytomegalovirus exposure and HLA in healthy donors. Findings and limits, study-wide: The study put 150 or so TCR beta chains on its list as cytomegalovirus-associated.

A note on this clone: Its antigen is still unknown.

The PCR used 60 Vbeta and 13 Jbeta primers. The table came from immunoSEQ multiplex PCR; TCRdb's copy has only in-frame clones and leaves some out. Here the sample spans more than 100,000 clones, 75% to 80% being singletons. Trimming cost V 4 bases and J 4 bases; bases outside gene matches: 7. Looked up from germline, CDR1 is SGHTS and CDR2 is YDEGEE. The CDR3 extends over 14 amino acids. The V and J genes are TRBV5-8 and TRBJ2-7, with TRBD1 matching over 8 bases. The material sequenced was PBMCs. The sequence derives from a woman in her sixties in good health and CMV-seronegative. In DNA, the CDR3 is TGTGCCAGCAGCCCAACTAGGACAGGGTACGAGCAGTACTTC. Its translation is CASSPTRTGYEQYF.